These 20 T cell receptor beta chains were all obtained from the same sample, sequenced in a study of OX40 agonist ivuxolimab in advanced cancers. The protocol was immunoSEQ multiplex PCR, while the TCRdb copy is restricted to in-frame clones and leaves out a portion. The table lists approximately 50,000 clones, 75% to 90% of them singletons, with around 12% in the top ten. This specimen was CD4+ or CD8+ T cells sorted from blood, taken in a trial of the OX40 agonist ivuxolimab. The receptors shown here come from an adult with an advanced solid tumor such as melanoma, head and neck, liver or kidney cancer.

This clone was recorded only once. CDR3 sequence: CASSLLGTGNNSPLHF. The DNA of the CDR3 is TGTGCCAGCAGCTTACTCGGGACAGGGAATAATTCACCCCTCCACTTT. This rearrangement joins TRBV7-3 to TRBJ1-6, with 9 bases aligning to TRBD1. CDR1 is SGHTA and CDR2 is FQGTGA in the germline V gene. V shed 2 bases and J 5 bases; nucleotides not matched to a gene: 4. This CDR3 spans 16 amino acids.

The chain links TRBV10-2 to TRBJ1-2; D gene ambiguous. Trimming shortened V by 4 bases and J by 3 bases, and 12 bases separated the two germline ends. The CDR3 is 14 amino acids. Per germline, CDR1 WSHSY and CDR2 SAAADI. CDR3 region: CASSGSGTDYGYTF. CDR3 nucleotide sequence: TGCGCCAGCAGTGGAAGCGGCACGGACTATGGCTACACCTTC.

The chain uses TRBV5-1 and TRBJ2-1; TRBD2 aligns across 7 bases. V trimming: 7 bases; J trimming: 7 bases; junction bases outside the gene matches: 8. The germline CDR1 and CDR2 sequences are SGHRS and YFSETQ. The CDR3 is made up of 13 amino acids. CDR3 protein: CASSWGGDNEQFF. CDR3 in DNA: TGCGCCAGCTCCTGGGGGGGGGATAATGAGCAGTTCTTC.

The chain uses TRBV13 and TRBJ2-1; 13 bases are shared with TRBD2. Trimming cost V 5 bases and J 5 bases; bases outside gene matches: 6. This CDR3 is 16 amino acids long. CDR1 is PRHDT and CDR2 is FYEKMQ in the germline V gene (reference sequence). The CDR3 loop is CASSPRTSGGDNEQFF. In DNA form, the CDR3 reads TGTGCCAGCAGCCCCCGGACTAGCGGGGGAGACAATGAGCAGTTCTTC. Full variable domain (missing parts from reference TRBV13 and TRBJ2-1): AAGVIQSPRHLIKEKRETATLKCYPIPRHDTVYWYQQGPGQDPQFLISFYEKMQSDKGSIPDRFSAQQFSDYHSELNMSSLELGDSALYFCASSPRTSGGDNEQFFGPGTRLTVL.

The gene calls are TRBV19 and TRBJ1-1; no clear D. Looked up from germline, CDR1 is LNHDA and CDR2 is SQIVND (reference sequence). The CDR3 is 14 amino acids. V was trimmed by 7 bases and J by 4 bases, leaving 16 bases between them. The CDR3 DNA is TGTGCCAGTATGACTACGGGAGGTCTCACTGAAGCTTTCTTT. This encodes CASMTTGGLTEAFF.

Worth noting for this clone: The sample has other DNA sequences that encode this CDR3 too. CDR3 sequence (DNA): TGTGCCAGCAGCGCGCAGGGGAACACTGAAGCTTTCTTT. It codes for CASSAQGNTEAFF. This chain joins TRBV7-9 and TRBJ1-1; maybe TRBD1 (5 bases). The CDR3 sequence is 13 residues long. V was cut by 5 bases and J by 1 base, with 8 bases left in between. Germline values: CDR1 SEHNR, CDR2 FQNEAQ (reference sequence).

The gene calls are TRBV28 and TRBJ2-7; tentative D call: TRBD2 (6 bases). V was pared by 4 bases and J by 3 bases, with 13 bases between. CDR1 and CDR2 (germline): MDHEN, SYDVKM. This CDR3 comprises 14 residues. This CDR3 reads CASSSSGRIYEQYV. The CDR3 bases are TGTGCCAGCAGTTCCTCGGGGAGGATCTACGAGCAGTACGTC.

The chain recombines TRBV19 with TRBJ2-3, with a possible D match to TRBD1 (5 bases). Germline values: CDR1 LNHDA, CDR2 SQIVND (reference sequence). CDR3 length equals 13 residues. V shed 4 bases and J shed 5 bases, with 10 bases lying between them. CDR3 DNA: TGTGCCAGTAGTAAGGGGCGCAAAGATACGCAGTATTTT. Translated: CASSKGRKDTQYF.

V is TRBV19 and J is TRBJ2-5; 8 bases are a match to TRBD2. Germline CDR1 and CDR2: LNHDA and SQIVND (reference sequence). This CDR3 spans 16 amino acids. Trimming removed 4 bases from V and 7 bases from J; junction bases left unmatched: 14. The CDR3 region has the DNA TGTGCCAGTAGTACCCAACTAGCGGAGCGGCCGGGGACCCAGTACTTC. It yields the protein CASSTQLAERPGTQYF.

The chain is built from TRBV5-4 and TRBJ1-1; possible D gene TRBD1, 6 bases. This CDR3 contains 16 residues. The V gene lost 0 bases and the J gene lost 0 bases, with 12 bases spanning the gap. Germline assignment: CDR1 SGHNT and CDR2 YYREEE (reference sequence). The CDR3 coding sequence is TGTGCCAGCAGCTTGGAAGGTCAGGGGATGAACACTGAAGCTTTCTTT. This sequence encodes CASSLEGQGMNTEAFF.

The chain's CDR3 is CASSTGNSNEKLFF. CDR3 coding DNA: TGCGCCAGCAGCACAGGGAATTCTAATGAAAAACTGTTTTTT. This chain connects TRBV5-1 to TRBJ1-4; a possible D gene is TRBD1 (6 bases). The V end lost 4 bases, the J end lost 3 bases, and 10 bases lay between the germline ends. The CDR3 has 14 residues. CDR1 and CDR2 from the germline V gene are SGHRS and YFSETQ.

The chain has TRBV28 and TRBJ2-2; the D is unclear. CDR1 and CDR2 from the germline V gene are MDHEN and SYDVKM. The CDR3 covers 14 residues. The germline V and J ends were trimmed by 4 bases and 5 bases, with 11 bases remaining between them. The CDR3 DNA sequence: TGTGCCAGCAGTTCCAGTACAGATACCGGGGAGCTGTTTTTT. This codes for CASSSSTDTGELFF.

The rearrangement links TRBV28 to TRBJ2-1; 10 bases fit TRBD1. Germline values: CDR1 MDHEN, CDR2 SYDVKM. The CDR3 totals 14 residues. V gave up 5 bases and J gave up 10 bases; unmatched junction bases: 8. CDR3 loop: CASSPWPGQGEQFF. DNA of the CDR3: TGTGCCAGCAGTCCATGGCCGGGACAGGGGGAGCAGTTCTTC.

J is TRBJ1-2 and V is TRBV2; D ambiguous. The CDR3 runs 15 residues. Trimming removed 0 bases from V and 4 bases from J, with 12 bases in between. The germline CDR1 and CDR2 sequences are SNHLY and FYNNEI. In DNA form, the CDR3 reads TGTGCCAGCAGTGAAGCAGTTTATTCGCTCTATGGCTACACCTTC. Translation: CASSEAVYSLYGYTF.

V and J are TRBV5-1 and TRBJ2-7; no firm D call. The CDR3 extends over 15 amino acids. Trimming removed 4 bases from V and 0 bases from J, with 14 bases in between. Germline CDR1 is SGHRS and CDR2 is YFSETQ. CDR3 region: CASSPEASRSYEQYF. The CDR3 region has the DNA TGCGCCAGCAGCCCCGAGGCTAGTCGCTCCTACGAGCAGTACTTC.

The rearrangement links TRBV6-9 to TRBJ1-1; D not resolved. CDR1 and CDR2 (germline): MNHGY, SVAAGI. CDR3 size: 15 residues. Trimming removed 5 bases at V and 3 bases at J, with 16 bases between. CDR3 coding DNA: TGTGCCAGCAGTCCCCGGCGCACAGCCGACACTGAAGCTTTCTTT. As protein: CASSPRRTADTEAFF.

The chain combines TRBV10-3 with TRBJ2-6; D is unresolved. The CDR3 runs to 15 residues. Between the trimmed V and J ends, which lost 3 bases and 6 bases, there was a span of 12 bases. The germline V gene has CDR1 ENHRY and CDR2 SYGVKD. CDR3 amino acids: CAISDLGSTANVLTF. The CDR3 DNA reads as TGTGCCATCAGTGACTTAGGTAGTACGGCCAACGTCCTGACTTTC.

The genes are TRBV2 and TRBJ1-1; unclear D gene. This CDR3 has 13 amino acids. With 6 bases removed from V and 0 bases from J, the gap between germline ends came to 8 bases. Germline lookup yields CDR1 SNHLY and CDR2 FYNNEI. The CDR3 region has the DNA TGTGCCAGCAGATGGCAGATGAACACTGAAGCTTTCTTT. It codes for CASRWQMNTEAFF. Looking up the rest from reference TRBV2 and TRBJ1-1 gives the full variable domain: EPEVTQTPSHQVTQMGQEVILRCVPISNHLYFYWYRQILGQKVEFLVSFYNNEISEKSEIFDDQFSVERPDGSNFTLKIRSTKLEDSAMYFCASRWQMNTEAFFGQGTRLTVV.

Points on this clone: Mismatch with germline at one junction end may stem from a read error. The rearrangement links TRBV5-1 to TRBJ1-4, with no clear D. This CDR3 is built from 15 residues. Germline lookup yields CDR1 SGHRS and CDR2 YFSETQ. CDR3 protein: CAGSLGASANEKLFF. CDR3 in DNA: TGCGCCGGCAGCTTAGGAGCCTCGGCTAATGAAAAACTGTTTTTT. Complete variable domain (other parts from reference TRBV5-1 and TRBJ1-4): KAGVTQTPRYLIKTRGQQVTLSCSPISGHRSVSWYQQTPGQGLQFLFEYFSETQRNKGNFPGRFSGRQFSNSRSEMNVSTLELGDSALYLCAGSLGASANEKLFFGSGTQLSVL.

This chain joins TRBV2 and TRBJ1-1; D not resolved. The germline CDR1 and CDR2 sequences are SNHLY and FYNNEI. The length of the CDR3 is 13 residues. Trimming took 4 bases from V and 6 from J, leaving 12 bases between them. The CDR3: CASSVESGAEAFF. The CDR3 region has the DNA TGTGCCAGCAGTGTGGAAAGTGGGGCTGAAGCTTTCTTT.